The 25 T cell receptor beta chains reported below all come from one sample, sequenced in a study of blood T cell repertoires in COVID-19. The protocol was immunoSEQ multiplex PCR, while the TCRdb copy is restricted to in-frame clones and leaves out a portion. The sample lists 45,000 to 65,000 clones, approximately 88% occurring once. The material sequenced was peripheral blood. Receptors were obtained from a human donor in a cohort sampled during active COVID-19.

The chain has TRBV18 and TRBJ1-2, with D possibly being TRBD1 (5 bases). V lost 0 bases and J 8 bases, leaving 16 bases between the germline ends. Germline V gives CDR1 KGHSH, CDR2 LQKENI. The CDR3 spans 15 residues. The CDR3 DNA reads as TGTGCCAGCTCACCACCGTCTCGGACAAGGGAAGGCTACACCTTC. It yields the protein CASSPPSRTREGYTF.

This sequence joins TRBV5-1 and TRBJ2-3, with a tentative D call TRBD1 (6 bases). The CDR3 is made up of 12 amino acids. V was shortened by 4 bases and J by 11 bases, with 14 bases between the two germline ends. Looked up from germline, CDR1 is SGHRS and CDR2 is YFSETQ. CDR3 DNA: TGCGCCAGCAGCCCTAGACAGGAGGAGCAGTATTTT. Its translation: CASSPRQEEQYF.

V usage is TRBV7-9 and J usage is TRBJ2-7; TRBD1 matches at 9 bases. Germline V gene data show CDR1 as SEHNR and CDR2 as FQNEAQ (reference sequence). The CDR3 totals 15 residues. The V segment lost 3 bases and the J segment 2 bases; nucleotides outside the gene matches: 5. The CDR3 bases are TGTGCCAGCAGCTTCACCGGGACAGGGACCTACGAGCAGTACTTC. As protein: CASSFTGTGTYEQYF.

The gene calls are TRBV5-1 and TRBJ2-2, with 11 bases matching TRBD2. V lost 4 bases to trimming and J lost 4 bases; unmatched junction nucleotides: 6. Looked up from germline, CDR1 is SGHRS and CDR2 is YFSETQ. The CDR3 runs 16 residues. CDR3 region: CASSLTSGVGTGELFF. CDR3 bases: TGCGCCAGCAGCCTGACTAGCGGGGTTGGCACCGGGGAGCTGTTTTTT.

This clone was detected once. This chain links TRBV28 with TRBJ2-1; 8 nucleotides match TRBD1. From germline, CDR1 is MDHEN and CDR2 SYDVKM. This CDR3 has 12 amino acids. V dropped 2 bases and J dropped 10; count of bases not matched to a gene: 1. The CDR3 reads CASSLRTGEQFF. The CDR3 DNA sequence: TGTGCCAGCAGTTTACGGACAGGGGAGCAGTTCTTC.

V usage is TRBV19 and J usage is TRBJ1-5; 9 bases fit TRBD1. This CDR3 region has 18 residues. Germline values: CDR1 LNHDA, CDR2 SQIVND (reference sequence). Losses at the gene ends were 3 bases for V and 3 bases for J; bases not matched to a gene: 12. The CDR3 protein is CASSILLRRTGDNQPQHF. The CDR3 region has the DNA TGTGCCAGTAGTATCCTGCTTCGTAGGACAGGGGACAATCAGCCCCAGCATTTT.

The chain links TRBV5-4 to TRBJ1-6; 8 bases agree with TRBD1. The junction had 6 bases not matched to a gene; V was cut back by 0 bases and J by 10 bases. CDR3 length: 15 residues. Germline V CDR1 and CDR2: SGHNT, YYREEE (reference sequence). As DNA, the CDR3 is TGTGCCAGCAGCTTGGGAGACAGGGGAAAATCACCCCTCCACTTT. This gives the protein CASSLGDRGKSPLHF.

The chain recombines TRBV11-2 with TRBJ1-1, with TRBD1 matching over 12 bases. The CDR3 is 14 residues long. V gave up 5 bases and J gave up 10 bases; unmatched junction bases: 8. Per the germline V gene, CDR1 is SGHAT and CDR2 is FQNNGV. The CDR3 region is CASSLRDRGLGAFF. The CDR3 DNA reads TGTGCCAGCAGCCTCCGGGACAGGGGGCTTGGAGCTTTCTTT.

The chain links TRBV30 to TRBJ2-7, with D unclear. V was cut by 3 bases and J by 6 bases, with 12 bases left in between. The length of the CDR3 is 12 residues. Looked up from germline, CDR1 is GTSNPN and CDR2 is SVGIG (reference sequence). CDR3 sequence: CAWSRVRSEQYF. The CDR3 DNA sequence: TGTGCCTGGAGCCGTGTAAGGAGCGAGCAGTACTTC.

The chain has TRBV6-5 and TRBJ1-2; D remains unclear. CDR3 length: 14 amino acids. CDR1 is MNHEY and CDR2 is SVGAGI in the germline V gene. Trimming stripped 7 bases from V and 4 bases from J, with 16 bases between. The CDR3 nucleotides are TGTGCCAGCACCCCCGGAGGGATCAGCTATGGCTACACCTTC. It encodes CASTPGGISYGYTF.

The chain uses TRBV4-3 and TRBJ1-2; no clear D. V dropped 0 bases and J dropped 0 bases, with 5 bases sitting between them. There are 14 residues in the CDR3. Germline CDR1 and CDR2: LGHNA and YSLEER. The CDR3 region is CASSQDRTNYGYTF. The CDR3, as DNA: TGCGCCAGCAGCCAAGACAGAACTAACTATGGCTACACCTTC.

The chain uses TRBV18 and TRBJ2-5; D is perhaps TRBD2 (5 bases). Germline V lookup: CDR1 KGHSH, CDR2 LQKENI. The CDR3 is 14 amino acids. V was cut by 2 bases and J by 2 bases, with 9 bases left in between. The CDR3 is CASSPGLQQETQYF. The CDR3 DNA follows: TGTGCCAGCTCACCAGGACTGCAACAAGAGACCCAGTACTTC.

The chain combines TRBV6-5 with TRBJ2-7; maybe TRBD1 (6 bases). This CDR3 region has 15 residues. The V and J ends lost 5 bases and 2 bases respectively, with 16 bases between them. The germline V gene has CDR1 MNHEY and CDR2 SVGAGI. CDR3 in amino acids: CASSKDSNRAYEQYF. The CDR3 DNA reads TGTGCCAGCAGTAAGGATTCGAACAGGGCCTACGAGCAGTACTTC.

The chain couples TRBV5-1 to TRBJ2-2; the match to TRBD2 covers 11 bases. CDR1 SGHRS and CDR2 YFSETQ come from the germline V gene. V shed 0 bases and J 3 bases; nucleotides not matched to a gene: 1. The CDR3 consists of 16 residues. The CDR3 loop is CASSLELAGDTGELFF. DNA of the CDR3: TGCGCCAGCAGCTTGGAACTAGCGGGAGACACCGGGGAGCTGTTTTTT.

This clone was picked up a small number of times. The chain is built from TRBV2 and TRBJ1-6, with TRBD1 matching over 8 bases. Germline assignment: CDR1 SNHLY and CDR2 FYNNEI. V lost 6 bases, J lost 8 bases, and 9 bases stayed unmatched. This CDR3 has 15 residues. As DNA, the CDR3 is TGTGCCAGCAGCGTAGACAGGGGCAGGCATTCACCCCTCCACTTT. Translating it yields CASSVDRGRHSPLHF.

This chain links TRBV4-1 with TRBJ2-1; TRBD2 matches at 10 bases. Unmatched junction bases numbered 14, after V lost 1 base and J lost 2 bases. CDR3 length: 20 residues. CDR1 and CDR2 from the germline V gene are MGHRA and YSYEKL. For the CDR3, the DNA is TGCGCCAGCAGCCAAGCTAGCGGGAGTGGTATGAGGAGGACCTACAATGAGCAGTTCTTC. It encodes CASSQASGSGMRRTYNEQFF.

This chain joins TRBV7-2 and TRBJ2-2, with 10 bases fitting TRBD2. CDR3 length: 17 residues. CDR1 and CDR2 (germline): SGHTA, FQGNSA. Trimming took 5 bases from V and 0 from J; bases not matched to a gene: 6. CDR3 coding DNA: TGTGCCAGCAGCCTGACTAGCGGGCCACCGAACACCGGGGAGCTGTTTTTT. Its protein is CASSLTSGPPNTGELFF. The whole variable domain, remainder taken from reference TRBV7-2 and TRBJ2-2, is GAGVSQSPSNKVTEKGKDVELRCDPISGHTALYWYRQSLGQGLEFLIYFQGNSAPDKSGLPSDRFSAERTGGSVSTLTIQRTQQEDSAVYLCASSLTSGPPNTGELFFGEGSRLTVL.

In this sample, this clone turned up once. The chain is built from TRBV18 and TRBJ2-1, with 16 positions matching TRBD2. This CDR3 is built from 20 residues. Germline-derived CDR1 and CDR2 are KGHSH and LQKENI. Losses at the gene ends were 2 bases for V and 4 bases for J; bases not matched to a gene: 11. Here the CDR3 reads CASSPTQGTSGGARYNEQFF. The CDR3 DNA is TGTGCCAGCTCACCAACCCAGGGGACTAGCGGGGGGGCACGGTACAATGAGCAGTTCTTC.

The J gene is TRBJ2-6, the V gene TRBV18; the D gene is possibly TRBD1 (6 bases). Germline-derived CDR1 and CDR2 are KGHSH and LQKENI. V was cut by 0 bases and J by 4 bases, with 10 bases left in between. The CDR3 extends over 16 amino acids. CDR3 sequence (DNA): TGTGCCAGCTCACCACCCACAGGGAGCGGGGCCAACGTCCTGACTTTC. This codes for CASSPPTGSGANVLTF.

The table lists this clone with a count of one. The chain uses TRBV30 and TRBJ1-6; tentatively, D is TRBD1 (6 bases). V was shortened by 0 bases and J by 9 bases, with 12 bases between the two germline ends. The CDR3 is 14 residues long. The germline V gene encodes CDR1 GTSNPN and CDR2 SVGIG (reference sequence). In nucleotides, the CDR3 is TGTGCCTGGAGTGTAGGGGGGGCAGGTTCACCCCTCCACTTT. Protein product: CAWSVGGAGSPLHF.

The CDR3 DNA reads as TGTGCCAGCAGCCAAACGGGACAGGGGATGCGGAACACCATATATTTT. Amino acid sequence: CASSQTGQGMRNTIYF. The rearrangement uses TRBV3-1 (or the pseudogene TRBV3-2) and TRBJ1-3, with TRBD1 identical over 10 bases. The V segment lost 2 bases and the J segment 7 bases; nucleotides outside the gene matches: 8. This CDR3 has 16 residues. CDR1 and CDR2 (germline): LGHDT, YNNKEL (reference sequence).

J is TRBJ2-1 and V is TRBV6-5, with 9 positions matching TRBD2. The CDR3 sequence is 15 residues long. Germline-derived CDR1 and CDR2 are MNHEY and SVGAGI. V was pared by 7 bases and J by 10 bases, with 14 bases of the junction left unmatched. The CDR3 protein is CASTLTSGGSNEQFF. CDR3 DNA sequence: TGTGCCAGCACCCTGACTAGCGGAGGTAGCAACGAGCAGTTCTTC.

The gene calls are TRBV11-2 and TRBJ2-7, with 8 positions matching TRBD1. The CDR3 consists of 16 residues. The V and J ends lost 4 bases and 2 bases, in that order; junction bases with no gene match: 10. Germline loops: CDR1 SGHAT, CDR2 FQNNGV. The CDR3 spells CASSSSRGDRTYEQYF. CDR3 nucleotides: TGTGCCAGCAGCTCCAGCCGAGGGGACAGGACCTACGAGCAGTACTTC. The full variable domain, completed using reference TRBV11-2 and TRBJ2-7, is EAGVAQSPRYKIIEKRQSVAFWCNPISGHATLYWYQQILGQGPKLLIQFQNNGVVDDSQLPKDRFSAERLKGVDSTLKIQPAKLEDSAVYLCASSSSRGDRTYEQYFGPGTRLTVT.

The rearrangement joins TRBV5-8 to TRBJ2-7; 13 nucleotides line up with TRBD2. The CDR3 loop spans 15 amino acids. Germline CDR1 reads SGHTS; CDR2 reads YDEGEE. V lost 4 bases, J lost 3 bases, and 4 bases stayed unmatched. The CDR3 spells CASSRRTSGGYEQYF. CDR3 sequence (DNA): TGTGCCAGCAGCCGAAGGACTAGCGGGGGCTACGAGCAGTACTTC.

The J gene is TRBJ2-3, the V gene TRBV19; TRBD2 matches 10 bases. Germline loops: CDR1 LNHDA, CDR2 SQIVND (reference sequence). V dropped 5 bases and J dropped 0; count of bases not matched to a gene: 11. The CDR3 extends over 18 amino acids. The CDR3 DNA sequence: TGTGCCAGTAGTCCGGTTAGCGGGAGGCAACCTAGCACAGATACGCAGTATTTT. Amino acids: CASSPVSGRQPSTDTQYF.